Listed below are T cell receptor beta chains from one sample, sequenced in a study of blood T cell repertoires in COVID-19. Clones were read by immunoSEQ multiplex PCR, and TCRdb kept only the in-frame ones, dropping some. The sample has about 320,000 clones, under 90% seen once. Sequencing was performed on peripheral blood. The receptors shown here come from a woman aged 25 to 39 with COVID-19, enrolled during active disease. The CDR3 runs from the conserved cysteine through the conserved F or W. A D gene is named only where the DNA matches it firmly. Clone size is stated in some rows and not others, as once, few, many or a class when expanded.

j_call: TRBJ2-5; d_call: TRBD2; v_call: TRBV7-9; clone_size: .; cdr3_aa: CASSLVRGGQETQYF; cdr3_nt: TGTGCCAGCAGCTTAGTTCGGGGGGGCCAAGAGACCCAGTACTTC
j_call: TRBJ2-7; d_call: .; v_call: TRBV5-1; clone_size: once; cdr3_aa: CASSTTSTYEQYF; cdr3_nt: TGCGCCAGCAGCACGACAAGTACCTACGAGCAGTACTTC
j_call: TRBJ1-6; d_call: TRBD1; v_call: TRBV5-4; clone_size: .; cdr3_aa: CASSLDGTVNSPLHF; cdr3_nt: TGTGCCAGCAGCTTGGACGGGACAGTAAATTCACCCCTCCACTTT
j_call: TRBJ1-1; d_call: .; v_call: TRBV21-1; clone_size: .; cdr3_aa: CASIGQGAIEAFF; cdr3_nt: TGTGCCAGCATCGGACAGGGGGCAATTGAAGCTTTCTTT
j_call: TRBJ1-4; d_call: .; v_call: TRBV3-1/TRBV3-2; clone_size: .; cdr3_aa: CASSQDGGAPNEKLFF; cdr3_nt: TGTGCCAGCAGCCAAGATGGAGGGGCACCTAATGAAAAACTGTTTTTT
j_call: TRBJ2-1; d_call: .; v_call: TRBV6-5; clone_size: few; cdr3_aa: CASSTGSPGYNEQFF; cdr3_nt: TGTGCCAGCAGTACCGGGTCCCCCGGCTACAATGAGCAGTTCTTC
j_call: TRBJ2-2; d_call: .; v_call: TRBV28; clone_size: .; cdr3_aa: CASKEGGTGELFF; cdr3_nt: TGTGCCAGCAAGGAGGGCGGCACCGGGGAGCTGTTTTTT
j_call: TRBJ1-4; d_call: .; v_call: TRBV9; clone_size: .; cdr3_aa: CASSVGIGRDNEKLFF; cdr3_nt: TGTGCCAGCAGCGTAGGTATCGGGAGGGACAATGAAAAACTGTTTTTT
j_call: TRBJ2-5; d_call: .; v_call: TRBV7-6; clone_size: .; cdr3_aa: CASSSWRETQYF; cdr3_nt: TGTGCCAGCAGCTCCTGGCGGGAGACCCAGTACTTC
j_call: TRBJ1-2; d_call: .; v_call: TRBV5-1; clone_size: .; cdr3_aa: CASSFDGSHNYGYTF; cdr3_nt: TGCGCCAGCAGCTTCGACGGGTCCCATAACTATGGCTACACCTTC
j_call: TRBJ2-2; d_call: .; v_call: TRBV3-1/TRBV3-2; clone_size: once; cdr3_aa: CASSQAAGGELFF; cdr3_nt: TGTGCCAGCAGCCAAGCGGCGGGGGGGGAGCTGTTTTTT
j_call: TRBJ2-7; d_call: .; v_call: TRBV14; clone_size: .; cdr3_aa: CASSHIGAYEQYF; cdr3_nt: TGTGCCAGCAGCCATATAGGGGCCTACGAGCAGTACTTC
j_call: TRBJ1-3; d_call: .; v_call: TRBV6-2/TRBV6-3; clone_size: .; cdr3_aa: CASSYGGLGRDTIYF; cdr3_nt: TGTGCCAGCAGTTACGGCGGTCTGGGTCGGGACACCATATATTTT
j_call: TRBJ2-4; d_call: .; v_call: TRBV7-8; clone_size: .; cdr3_aa: CASSLGGQAKNIQYF; cdr3_nt: TGTGCCAGCAGCTTAGGGGGGCAAGCCAAAAACATTCAGTACTTC
j_call: TRBJ2-1; d_call: TRBD2; v_call: TRBV28; clone_size: once; cdr3_aa: CASSFRGASGGAYNEQFF; cdr3_nt: TGTGCCAGCAGTTTCCGGGGGGCCAGCGGGGGAGCCTACAATGAGCAGTTCTTC
j_call: TRBJ2-7; d_call: TRBD1; v_call: TRBV6-1; clone_size: .; cdr3_aa: CASSDIGTGTYEQYF; cdr3_nt: TGTGCCAGCAGTGATATTGGGACAGGGACCTACGAGCAGTACTTC
j_call: TRBJ1-1; d_call: .; v_call: TRBV19; clone_size: .; cdr3_aa: CATARGGDTEAFF; cdr3_nt: TGTGCCACAGCCAGGGGTGGGGACACTGAAGCTTTCTTT
j_call: TRBJ2-5; d_call: .; v_call: TRBV6-7; clone_size: .; cdr3_aa: CASSYSKKEGRETQYF; cdr3_nt: TGTGCCAGCAGTTACTCGAAGAAGGAGGGGAGAGAGACCCAGTACTTC
j_call: TRBJ2-1; d_call: TRBD2; v_call: TRBV11-2; clone_size: .; cdr3_aa: CASSLEAGGNNEQFF; cdr3_nt: TGTGCCAGCAGCTTAGAAGCGGGGGGGAACAATGAGCAGTTCTTC
j_call: TRBJ1-3; d_call: TRBD1; v_call: TRBV9; clone_size: .; cdr3_aa: CASSLGTANSGNTIYF; cdr3_nt: TGTGCCAGCAGCCTTGGGACAGCCAATTCTGGAAACACCATATATTTT
j_call: TRBJ1-2; d_call: TRBD1; v_call: TRBV24-1; clone_size: .; cdr3_aa: CATSGTGGGYTF; cdr3_nt: TGTGCCACCAGCGGGACAGGGGGAGGCTACACCTTC
j_call: TRBJ2-7; d_call: .; v_call: TRBV4-1; clone_size: .; cdr3_aa: CASSLTALHSYEQYF; cdr3_nt: TGCGCCAGCAGCCTGACCGCTCTCCACAGCTACGAGCAGTACTTC
j_call: TRBJ2-1; d_call: TRBD2; v_call: TRBV6-6; clone_size: .; cdr3_aa: CASSQWTSGGMYNEQFF; cdr3_nt: TGTGCCAGCAGTCAGTGGACTAGCGGGGGGATGTACAATGAGCAGTTCTTC
j_call: TRBJ2-7; d_call: .; v_call: TRBV7-8; clone_size: few; cdr3_aa: CASSRDTYYEQYF; cdr3_nt: TGTGCCAGCAGCCGGGACACCTACTACGAGCAGTACTTC
j_call: TRBJ2-7; d_call: TRBD1; v_call: TRBV28; clone_size: .; cdr3_aa: CASSSPRTGRYEQYF; cdr3_nt: TGTGCCAGCAGTTCTCCGCGGACAGGGCGGTACGAGCAGTACTTC
j_call: TRBJ1-2; d_call: .; v_call: TRBV23-1; clone_size: .; cdr3_aa: CASGEPGGHGYTF; cdr3_nt: TGCGCCAGCGGGGAGCCGGGGGGGCATGGCTACACCTTC
j_call: TRBJ2-7; d_call: TRBD1; v_call: TRBV5-1; clone_size: .; cdr3_aa: CASSLFTGGRYEQYF; cdr3_nt: TGCGCCAGCAGCTTGTTCACAGGGGGCCGCTACGAGCAGTACTTC
j_call: TRBJ2-7; d_call: .; v_call: TRBV7-9; clone_size: .; cdr3_aa: CASSLDWSGSSYEQYF; cdr3_nt: TGTGCCAGCAGCTTAGATTGGTCCGGGAGCTCCTACGAGCAGTACTTC
j_call: TRBJ2-5; d_call: .; v_call: TRBV29-1; clone_size: .; cdr3_aa: CSVVYRASETQYF; cdr3_nt: TGCAGCGTTGTATACAGGGCCAGTGAGACCCAGTACTTC
j_call: TRBJ1-5; d_call: .; v_call: TRBV7-9; clone_size: .; cdr3_aa: CASTEGIGSNQPQHF; cdr3_nt: TGTGCCAGCACCGAGGGTATCGGTAGCAATCAGCCCCAGCATTTT
j_call: TRBJ1-2; d_call: .; v_call: TRBV2; clone_size: .; cdr3_aa: CASSGQGSYGYTF; cdr3_nt: TGTGCCAGCAGTGGGCAGGGAAGCTATGGCTACACCTTC
j_call: TRBJ2-7; d_call: .; v_call: TRBV9; clone_size: .; cdr3_aa: CASSDNIGGEQYF; cdr3_nt: TGTGCCAGCAGCGACAACATAGGGGGCGAGCAGTACTTC
j_call: TRBJ2-7; d_call: TRBD2; v_call: TRBV9; clone_size: .; cdr3_aa: CASRDPGLAAYEQYF; cdr3_nt: TGTGCCAGCAGGGATCCGGGACTAGCGGCATACGAGCAGTACTTC
j_call: TRBJ2-2; d_call: TRBD1; v_call: TRBV25-1; clone_size: .; cdr3_aa: CASRNDRAIANTGELFF; cdr3_nt: TGTGCCAGCAGGAATGACAGGGCCATCGCGAACACCGGGGAGCTGTTTTTT
j_call: TRBJ2-3; d_call: .; v_call: TRBV18; clone_size: once; cdr3_aa: CASSTGTDTQYF; cdr3_nt: TGTGCCAGCTCGACCGGGACAGATACGCAGTATTTT
j_call: TRBJ2-4; d_call: .; v_call: TRBV12-3/TRBV12-4; clone_size: .; cdr3_aa: CASRQGDSPIQYF; cdr3_nt: TGTGCCAGCAGGCAAGGGGACTCTCCGATTCAGTACTTC
j_call: TRBJ1-1; d_call: TRBD1; v_call: TRBV2; clone_size: .; cdr3_aa: CASSAGTGGFTEAFF; cdr3_nt: TGTGCCAGCAGTGCCGGGACAGGGGGGTTCACTGAAGCTTTCTTT
j_call: TRBJ1-2; d_call: .; v_call: TRBV19; clone_size: once; cdr3_aa: CASSIIPGSNYGYTF; cdr3_nt: TGTGCCAGTAGTATTATCCCAGGGTCCAACTATGGCTACACCTTC
j_call: TRBJ1-2; d_call: TRBD1; v_call: TRBV5-1; clone_size: .; cdr3_aa: CASSLATGMSYGYTF; cdr3_nt: TGCGCCAGCAGCTTGGCGACAGGGATGAGCTATGGCTACACCTTC
j_call: TRBJ2-3; d_call: .; v_call: TRBV7-9; clone_size: .; cdr3_aa: CASSGGGDTQYF; cdr3_nt: TGTGCCAGCAGTGGCGGAGGAGATACGCAGTATTTT